The present entry profiles one TCR beta chain with its context. The data originate from a study of OX40 agonist ivuxolimab in advanced cancers. Here immunoSEQ multiplex PCR was the method, and the copy in TCRdb shows in-frame clones only, minus some. The table lists roughly 41,000 clones, approximately 78% of them singletons, with roughly 21% in the top ten. Sequencing used CD4+ or CD8+ T cells sorted from blood, obtained in a trial of the OX40 agonist ivuxolimab. The clonotype comes from an adult with an advanced solid tumor such as melanoma, head and neck, liver or kidney cancer.

CDR3: CASSQVVDQPQHF. CDR3 nucleotide sequence: TGCGCCAGCAGCCAAGTGGTGGATCAGCCCCAGCATTTT. The V gene is TRBV4-1, the J gene TRBJ1-5; D is unclear. Germline V gene data show CDR1 as MGHRA and CDR2 as YSYEKL. V lost 1 base and J lost 5, with 6 bases in between. The CDR3 totals 13 residues.